The 5 T cell receptor beta chains below were found in one sample sequenced in a study of Graves' ophthalmopathy and Graves' hyperthyroidism. RNA transcripts provided the template for amplifying TCR beta CDR3 regions. Following a first-round RT-PCR that used HTBI primers, a second-round multiplex PCR was carried out. In TCRdb, the multiplex PCR reads were re-called with MiXCR into one record per CDR3 protein. This table holds 45,000 to 60,000 distinct CDR3 sequences, less than 65% found once. The sample comprised peripheral blood. The source is an adult woman with Graves' ophthalmopathy.

This clonotype came up many times. This sequence joins TRBV7-2 and TRBJ2-3; D gene unclear. The CDR3 runs to 13 residues. Germline V gene sequence: CDR1 SGHTA, CDR2 FQGNSA. Deletions cut 0 bases from V and 4 bases from J, with 5 bases between. The CDR3 nucleotides are TGTGCCAGCAGCTTAGCGAGGTCAGATACGCAGTATTTT. Translating it yields CASSLARSDTQYF.

The chain has TRBV14 and TRBJ2-3; D not certain. V was pared by 2 bases and J by 1 base, with 7 bases between. Germline loops: CDR1 SGHDN, CDR2 FVKESK. This CDR3 comprises 14 residues. CDR3 residues: CASSQSLGTDTQYF. Written as DNA, the CDR3 is TGTGCCAGCAGCCAATCCCTTGGCACAGATACGCAGTATTTT. The full variable domain, rest sourced from reference TRBV14 and TRBJ2-3, is EAGVTQFPSHSVIEKGQTVTLRCDPISGHDNLYWYRRVMGKEIKFLLHFVKESKQDESGMPNNRFLAERTGGTYSTLKVQPAELEDSGVYFCASSQSLGTDTQYFGPGTRLTVL.

V usage is TRBV24-1 and J usage is TRBJ2-1, with 10 bases aligning to TRBD2. The CDR3 loop spans 15 amino acids. Germline V gene sequence: CDR1 KGHDR, CDR2 SFDVKD. J lost 3 bases, V lost 8 bases, and 6 bases had no gene match. The CDR3 DNA reads TGTGCCACCAAGGAAGCGGGAGGGGACTACAATGAGCAGTTCTTC. This gives the protein CATKEAGGDYNEQFF.

In this sample, this clonotype turned up many times. The rearrangement links TRBV19 to TRBJ2-2, with 8 bases that match TRBD2. The CDR3 sequence is 15 residues long. The V segment lost 7 bases and the J segment 5 bases; nucleotides outside the gene matches: 9. Looked up from germline, CDR1 is LNHDA and CDR2 is SQIVND (reference sequence). CDR3 sequence reads: CASINGLANTGELFF. Here the CDR3 DNA reads TGTGCCAGTATCAACGGACTAGCTAATACCGGGGAGCTGTTTTTT.

The V call is TRBV18, the J call TRBJ1-1; no clear D gene. V was cut by 1 base and J by 2 bases, with 8 bases left in between. CDR1 KGHSH and CDR2 LQKENI come from the germline V gene. The CDR3 totals 14 residues. This chain's CDR3 is CASSPQGGNTEAFF. The CDR3 nucleotides are TGTGCCAGCTCACCACAAGGTGGAAACACTGAAGCTTTCTTT.